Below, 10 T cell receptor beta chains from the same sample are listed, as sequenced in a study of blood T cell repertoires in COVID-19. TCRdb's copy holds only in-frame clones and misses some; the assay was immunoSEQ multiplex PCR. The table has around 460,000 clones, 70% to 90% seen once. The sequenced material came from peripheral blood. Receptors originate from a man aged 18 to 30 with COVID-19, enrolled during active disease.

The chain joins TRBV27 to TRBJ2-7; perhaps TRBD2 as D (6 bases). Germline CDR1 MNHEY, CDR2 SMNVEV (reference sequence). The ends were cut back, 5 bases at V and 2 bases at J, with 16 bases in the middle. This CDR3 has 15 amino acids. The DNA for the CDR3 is TGTGCCAGCAGTACCCCCGCGGGACCGACCTACGAGCAGTACTTC. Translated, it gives CASSTPAGPTYEQYF.

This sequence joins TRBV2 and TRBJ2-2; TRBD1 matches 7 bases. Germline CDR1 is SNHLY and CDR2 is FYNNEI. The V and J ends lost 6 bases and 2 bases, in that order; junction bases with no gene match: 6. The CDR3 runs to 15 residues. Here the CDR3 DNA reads TGTGCCAGCAGGGGGGACAGAATAAACACCGGGGAGCTGTTTTTT. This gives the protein CASRGDRINTGELFF.

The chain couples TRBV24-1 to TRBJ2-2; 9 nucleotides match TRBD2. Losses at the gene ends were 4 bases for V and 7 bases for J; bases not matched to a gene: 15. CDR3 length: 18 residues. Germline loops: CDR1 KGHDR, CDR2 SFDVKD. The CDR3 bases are TGTGCCACCAGTGACCCCTCAGGTCCAGCGGGAGGCAACGGGGAGCTGTTTTTT. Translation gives CATSDPSGPAGGNGELFF.

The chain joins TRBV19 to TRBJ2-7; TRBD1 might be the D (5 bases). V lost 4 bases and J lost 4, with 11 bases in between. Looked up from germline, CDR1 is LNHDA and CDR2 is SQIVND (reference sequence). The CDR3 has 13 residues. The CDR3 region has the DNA TGTGCCAGTAGTACAGGGTTAGGGTACGAGCAGTACTTC. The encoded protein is CASSTGLGYEQYF.

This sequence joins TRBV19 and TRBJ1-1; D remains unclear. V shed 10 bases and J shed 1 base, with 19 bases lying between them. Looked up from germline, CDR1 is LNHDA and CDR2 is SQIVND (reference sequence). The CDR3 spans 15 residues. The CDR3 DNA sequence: TGTGCCACTACCCCGTGGTGGGAGGAGAACACTGAAGCTTTCTTT. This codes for CATTPWWEENTEAFF.

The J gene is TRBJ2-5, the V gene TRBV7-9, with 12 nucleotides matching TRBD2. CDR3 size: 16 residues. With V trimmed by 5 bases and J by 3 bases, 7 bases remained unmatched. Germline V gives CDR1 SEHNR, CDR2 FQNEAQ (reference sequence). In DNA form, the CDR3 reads TGTGCCAGCAGCCCTCGGACTAGCGGGGTTGAAGAGACCCAGTACTTC. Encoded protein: CASSPRTSGVEETQYF.

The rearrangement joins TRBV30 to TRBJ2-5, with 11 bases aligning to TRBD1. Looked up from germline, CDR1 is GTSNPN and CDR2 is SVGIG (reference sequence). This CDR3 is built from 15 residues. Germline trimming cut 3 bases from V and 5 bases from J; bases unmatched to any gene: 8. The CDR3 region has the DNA TGTGCCTGGAGGGGTGGGGACAGGGGGTTGGAGACCCAGTACTTC. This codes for CAWRGGDRGLETQYF.

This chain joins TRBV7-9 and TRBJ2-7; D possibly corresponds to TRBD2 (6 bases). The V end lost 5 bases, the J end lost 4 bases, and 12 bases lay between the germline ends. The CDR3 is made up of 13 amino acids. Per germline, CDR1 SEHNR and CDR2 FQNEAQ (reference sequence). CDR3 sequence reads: CASSPGTLYEQYF. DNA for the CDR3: TGTGCCAGCAGCCCCGGGACTCTGTACGAGCAGTACTTC.

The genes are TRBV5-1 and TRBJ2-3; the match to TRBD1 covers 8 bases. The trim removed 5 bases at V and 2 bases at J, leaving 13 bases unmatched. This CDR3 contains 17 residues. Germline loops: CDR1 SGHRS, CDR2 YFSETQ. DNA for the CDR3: TGCGCCAGCAGTTCTTGGACAGGGCCTAGTAACACAGATACGCAGTATTTT. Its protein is CASSSWTGPSNTDTQYF.

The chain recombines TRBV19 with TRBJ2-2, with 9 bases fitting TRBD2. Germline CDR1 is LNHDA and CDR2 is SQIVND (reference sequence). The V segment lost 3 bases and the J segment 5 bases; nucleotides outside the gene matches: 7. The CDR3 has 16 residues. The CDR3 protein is CASSITAGGQTGELFF. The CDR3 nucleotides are TGTGCCAGTAGTATTACTGCGGGGGGGCAGACCGGGGAGCTGTTTTTT.